A single sample is the source of the 21 T cell receptor beta chains below, sequenced in a study of T cell changes during pregnancy in multiple sclerosis. The repertoire was sequenced with immunoSEQ multiplex PCR; TCRdb's copy has only in-frame clones and lacks some. The table has some 60,000 clones, around 93% seen once. The sample consisted of peripheral blood, taken in the second trimester of pregnancy. The receptor source for this set is a female donor in good health, enrolled as a control in a pregnancy study.

V is TRBV11-2 and J is TRBJ2-7; D is perhaps TRBD1 (5 bases). Germline-derived CDR1 and CDR2 are SGHAT and FQNNGV. The CDR3 length is 11 residues. V was clipped by 4 bases and J by 10 bases, with 11 bases between them. CDR3 residues: CASSSDKSQYF. Written as DNA, the CDR3 is TGTGCCAGCAGCTCGGACAAATCCCAGTACTTC.

The CDR3: CASSYWGGPEDTQYF. The CDR3 coding sequence is TGTGCCAGCAGTTACTGGGGAGGGCCTGAGGATACGCAGTATTTT. V gene TRBV6-6 combines with J gene TRBJ2-3; TRBD2 agrees at 7 bases. With V trimmed by 1 base and J by 6 bases, 7 bases remained unmatched. CDR1 is MNHNY, CDR2 SVGAGI, per germline (reference sequence). The CDR3 contains 15 residues.

The chain uses TRBV13 and TRBJ2-1; TRBD2 matches 8 bases. Trimming at V came to 4 bases and at J to 5 bases, leaving 7 bases not matched to a gene. The CDR3 is 15 residues long. CDR1 is PRHDT, CDR2 FYEKMQ, per germline (reference sequence). As DNA, the CDR3 is TGTGCCAGCAGCTATTCGACTAGCGTACACAATGAGCAGTTCTTC. Its protein is CASSYSTSVHNEQFF.

This clone was recorded only once. The CDR3 sequence is CATSPHIGGLTEAFF. For the CDR3, the DNA is TGTGCCACCAGCCCCCATATCGGGGGGCTGACTGAAGCTTTCTTT. The chain carries TRBV15 and TRBJ1-1; a weak D match, TRBD1 (6 bases). The CDR3 contains 15 residues. Deletions cut 5 bases from V and 5 bases from J, with 18 bases between. Looked up from germline, CDR1 is LNHNV and CDR2 is YYDKDF (reference sequence).

This chain joins TRBV29-1 and TRBJ2-5, with 11 bases matching TRBD2. There are 18 residues in the CDR3. V lost 4 bases, J lost 5 bases, and 18 bases stayed unmatched. CDR1 is SQVTM and CDR2 is ANQGSEA in the germline V gene. CDR3 sequence (DNA): TGCAGCGTTGGGCGTTTGCTAGCGGGGGGCCATACTCCGGAGACCCAGTACTTC. This encodes CSVGRLLAGGHTPETQYF.

The chain couples TRBV7-3 to TRBJ2-5; 7 bases match TRBD2. V was clipped by 5 bases and J by 5 bases; unmatched bases: 14. The CDR3 totals 16 residues. The germline V gene encodes CDR1 SGHTA and CDR2 FQGTGA. CDR3 protein: CASSLEWGGGIETQYF. CDR3 DNA: TGTGCCAGCAGCCTAGAGTGGGGGGGAGGAATTGAGACCCAGTACTTC.

This chain joins TRBV30 and TRBJ1-1, with a possible D match to TRBD1 (5 bases). CDR1 and CDR2 (germline): GTSNPN, SVGIG (reference sequence). The CDR3 totals 15 residues. The V end lost 1 base, the J end lost 0 bases, and 12 bases lay between the germline ends. The CDR3 DNA reads TGTGCCTGGAGTGCCAGTACAGGTATGAACACTGAAGCTTTCTTT. It encodes CAWSASTGMNTEAFF.

Details on this clone: One end of the junction varies from germline; a read error may be responsible. In DNA, the CDR3 is TGTGCTAGCAGCTTTACAGACGGCTACGAGCAGTACTTC. Residues: CASSFTDGYEQYF. The chain uses TRBV7-7 and TRBJ2-7, with D uncertain. CDR1 SSHAT and CDR2 FNYEAQ come from the germline V gene (reference sequence). This CDR3 spans 13 amino acids. Full variable domain (rest looked up from reference TRBV7-7 and TRBJ2-7): GAGVSQSPRYKVTKRGQDVTLRCDPISSHATLYWYQQALGQGPEFLTYFNYEAQPDKSGLPSDRFSAERPEGSISTLTIQRTEQRDSAMYRCASSFTDGYEQYFGPGTRLTVT.

This clone was counted once. The rearrangement uses TRBV4-1 and TRBJ2-7; the D gene is possibly TRBD2 (5 bases). This CDR3 is built from 15 residues. Germline CDR1 MGHRA, CDR2 YSYEKL. V was pared by 1 base and J by 0 bases, with 10 bases between. The CDR3 here is CASSQGTPYSYEQYF. DNA of the CDR3: TGCGCCAGCAGCCAAGGGACTCCCTACTCCTACGAGCAGTACTTC.

The rearrangement uses TRBV10-3 and TRBJ1-1, with D perhaps TRBD1 (5 bases). In germline, CDR1 is ENHRY, CDR2 SYGVKD. This CDR3 region has 11 residues. With 9 bases removed from V and 4 bases from J, the gap between germline ends came to 9 bases. The CDR3: CAIRGPTEAFF. The CDR3 region has the DNA TGTGCCATAAGGGGCCCCACTGAAGCTTTCTTT.

V is TRBV19 and J is TRBJ2-7; 9 nucleotides align to TRBD1. V shed 7 bases and J 6 bases; nucleotides not matched to a gene: 10. Germline V CDR1 and CDR2: LNHDA, SQIVND (reference sequence). The CDR3 consists of 14 residues. As DNA, the CDR3 is TGTGCCAGTACCTCGGGGACAGGGAAGGTCGAGCAGTACTTC. Protein product: CASTSGTGKVEQYF.

V is TRBV11-1 and J is TRBJ2-1, with 9 bases aligning to TRBD2. CDR3 length equals 17 residues. Germline V CDR1 and CDR2: SGHAT, FQDESV (reference sequence). Losses at the gene ends were 1 base for V and 6 bases for J; bases not matched to a gene: 10. The CDR3 DNA is TGTGCCAGCAGCTTAGTTGGCGGGGGGGCCATTCGCAATGAGCAGTTCTTC. It specifies CASSLVGGGAIRNEQFF.

The J gene is TRBJ2-7, the V gene TRBV5-6, with D perhaps TRBD2 (6 bases). From germline, CDR1 is SGHDT and CDR2 YYEEEE. This CDR3 contains 16 residues. Trimming cost V 1 base and J 4 bases, with 18 bases left between them. Here the CDR3 reads CASSLLTGEVRYEQYF. The CDR3 coding sequence is TGTGCCAGCAGCTTGCTCACCGGGGAGGTTCGTTACGAGCAGTACTTC.

J is TRBJ2-1 and V is TRBV9; 10 nucleotides line up with TRBD2. V dropped 3 bases and J dropped 7; count of bases not matched to a gene: 7. Germline CDR1 and CDR2: SGDLS and YYNGEE. This CDR3 has 15 residues. In DNA, the CDR3 is TGTGCCAGCAGCGCAACTAGCGGGATGAGTAATGAGCAGTTCTTC. Translated, it gives CASSATSGMSNEQFF.

V usage is TRBV6-1 and J usage is TRBJ1-6, with no clear D. Trimming removed 8 bases at V and 4 bases at J, with 12 bases between. The CDR3 length is 14 residues. CDR1 is MNHNS, CDR2 SASEGT, per germline. CDR3 sequence (DNA): TGTGCCAGCGCCACTGAGGTATATAATTCACCCCTCCACTTT. Its translation is CASATEVYNSPLHF.

The chain carries TRBV9 and TRBJ2-5; 7 nucleotides align to TRBD2. Trimming cost V 0 bases and J 5 bases; bases outside gene matches: 4. The CDR3 covers 14 residues. Germline-derived CDR1 and CDR2 are SGDLS and YYNGEE. CDR3 sequence reads: CASSVVGGSETQYF. The CDR3 nucleotides read TGTGCCAGCAGCGTAGTGGGGGGGTCGGAGACCCAGTACTTC.

The chain uses TRBV10-3 and TRBJ1-4, with D perhaps TRBD1 (5 bases). Germline values: CDR1 ENHRY, CDR2 SYGVKD. The length of the CDR3 is 17 residues. Trimming stripped 0 bases from V and 0 bases from J, with 11 bases between. CDR3 coding DNA: TGTGCCATCAGTGAGTCGGGTCAGGGCGCAACTAATGAAAAACTGTTTTTT. This encodes CAISESGQGATNEKLFF.

The V call is TRBV2, the J call TRBJ2-2, with D possibly TRBD2 on 5 matching bases. Between the trimmed V and J ends, which lost 4 bases and 4 bases, there was a span of 13 bases. The CDR3 loop spans 15 amino acids. Germline V gives CDR1 SNHLY, CDR2 FYNNEI. The CDR3, as DNA: TGTGCCAGCAGTGGACGGGGAGTGGCCACCGGGGAGCTGTTTTTT. Protein sequence: CASSGRGVATGELFF.

V gene TRBV30 combines with J gene TRBJ2-1; a weak D match, TRBD2 (5 bases). CDR1 is GTSNPN and CDR2 is SVGIG in the germline V gene (reference sequence). V was trimmed by 2 bases and J by 0 bases, leaving 14 bases between them. The CDR3 runs to 16 residues. CDR3 region: CAWSLASSLSYNEQFF. CDR3 nucleotide sequence: TGTGCCTGGAGTTTGGCTAGCTCGCTCTCCTACAATGAGCAGTTCTTC. Using reference TRBV30 and TRBJ2-1 for the parts outside the CDR3, the full variable domain is SQTIHQWPATLVQPVGSPLSLECTVEGTSNPNLYWYRQAAGRGLQLLFYSVGIGQISSEVPQNLSASRPQDRQFILSSKKLLLSDSGFYLCAWSLASSLSYNEQFFGPGTRLTVL.

This chain uses TRBV11-2 with TRBJ2-7; D possibly corresponds to TRBD2 (5 bases). The CDR3 contains 14 residues. The V gene lost 2 bases and the J gene lost 3 bases, with 11 bases spanning the gap. Germline V gene sequence: CDR1 SGHAT, CDR2 FQNNGV. CDR3 nucleotide sequence: TGTGCCAGCAGCTTATGGAGCGGACTCTACGAGCAGTACTTC. Encoded protein: CASSLWSGLYEQYF.

This clone was seen once. This rearrangement joins TRBV28 to TRBJ2-1, with TRBD2 identical over 13 bases. Per germline, CDR1 MDHEN and CDR2 SYDVKM. The J segment lost 6 bases and the V segment lost 6 bases, leaving 5 bases of the junction unmatched. This CDR3 region has 15 residues. CDR3 amino acids: CASRTGTSGANEQFF. CDR3 nucleotides: TGTGCCAGCAGAACCGGGACTAGCGGGGCCAATGAGCAGTTCTTC.